This entry describes one TCR beta chain. The antigen is undetermined. The data were taken from a study of PD-L1 blockade in urothelial cancer. Study overall: The study started patients on atezolizumab around 2014, giving 1,200 mg intravenously every 3 weeks. Study observations and caveats: At the 3-week point, tumor-associated blood clones expanded more in durable-benefit patients.

Every PCR was spiked with synthetic TCR analog templates. Repertoires were generated with immunoSEQ multiplex PCR, while TCRdb's copy carries only in-frame clones and drops some. Of 70,000 to 75,000 clones in the sample, roughly 80% were seen once. The CDR3 consists of 16 residues. Germline V lookup: CDR1 SGHRS, CDR2 YFSETQ. V lost 0 bases and J 2 bases, leaving 12 bases between the germline ends. The sequence was obtained from a man between 65 and 80 years old with urothelial cancer. This chain connects TRBV5-1 to TRBJ1-3; TRBD1 might be the D (6 bases). The source was PBMCs, collected around atezolizumab (anti-PD-L1) treatment. The CDR3 coding sequence is TGCGCCAGCAGCTTGGCCCCCGGGACACCTGGAAACACCATATATTTT. Amino acid sequence: CASSLAPGTPGNTIYF.